Listed below are T cell receptor beta chains from one sample, sequenced in a study of T-cell reconstitution after alpha-beta-depleted transplantation in children. MiXCR was run by TCRdb on the PCR reads, yielding one entry per CDR3 protein. The sample includes about 490,000 distinct CDR3 sequences, 10% to 13% of them seen just once. Material: PBMCs, obtained before TCRalphabeta/CD19-depleted stem cell transplant. The receptors were gathered from a child aged 2 to 15 with inherited bone marrow failure, due to receive a stem cell transplant. Both conserved end residues are trimmed from each CDR3.

J	V	CDR3
TRBJ2-3	TRBV7-2	ASSLGGDSDTQY
TRBJ1-6	TRBV28	ASSPHPWTANSPLH
TRBJ2-1	TRBV27	ASSLYGGFGTLYNEQF
TRBJ2-7	TRBV7-9	ASSFASGGTYEQY
TRBJ2-1	TRBV20-1	SARISSGRSSYNEQF
TRBJ1-1	TRBV27	ASSLFSLNTEAF
TRBJ2-6	TRBV27	ASSPLGASGLPGANVLT
TRBJ1-1	TRBV5-1	ASSSPRGEDTEAF
TRBJ2-1	TRBV6-5	ASSYTGTDYYNEQF
TRBJ2-7	TRBV27	ASSSPPYEQY
TRBJ2-7	TRBV5-1	ASSPGLARTYEQY
TRBJ1-2	TRBV3-1	ASSQVGQVANYGYT
TRBJ2-3	TRBV12-5	ASGLLVGPLWEANTDTQY
TRBJ2-5	TRBV6-2/TRBV6-3	ASSYWGGNAETQY
TRBJ2-7	TRBV29-1	SVLQGYGLEQY
TRBJ1-1	TRBV7-9	ASSLGWGAHTEAF
TRBJ2-7	TRBV20-1	SARDPQQESYEQY
TRBJ2-2	TRBV7-9	ASSPVRGANTGELF
TRBJ2-1	TRBV27	ASTGSGTHNEQF
TRBJ2-7	TRBV6-5	ASGSSREQY
TRBJ2-1	TRBV29-1	SVFGYNEQF
TRBJ2-3	TRBV27	ASSLLGLAGRTDTQY
TRBJ2-2	TRBV27	ASSLSPSANTGELF
TRBJ2-7	TRBV29-1	SVDGTSGISYEQY
TRBJ1-1	TRBV19	ASSINPFTTEAF
TRBJ2-2	TRBV2	ASSGPTGRLNTGELF
TRBJ2-1	TRBV24-1	ATSDPSRTGYNEQF
TRBJ2-7	TRBV28	ASSLLPGQHTSYEQY
TRBJ2-6	TRBV21-1	ASSKSETGTTSSGANVLT
TRBJ2-1	TRBV27	ASSLALAGINEQF
TRBJ2-7	TRBV3-1	ASSRPLDRHEQY
TRBJ2-1	TRBV7-2	ASSLTGGPSSYNEQF
TRBJ2-1	TRBV19	ASSIGYRGAYNEQF
TRBJ2-3	TRBV30	AWSVERAYYTDTQY
TRBJ2-7	TRBV20-1	SARDLAGAVYEQY
TRBJ2-1	TRBV5-1	ASSLRSATYNEQF
TRBJ1-1	TRBV20-1	SAPGQGASVTEAF
TRBJ2-1	TRBV20-1	SAPGTYNEQF
TRBJ2-5	TRBV11-3	ASSLRGTSGLGGQETQY
TRBJ1-1	TRBV4-1	ASGLGPTEAF
TRBJ2-6	TRBV5-1	ASSVEALSGANVLT
TRBJ2-7	TRBV5-1	ASSWGTEQYEQY
TRBJ1-2	TRBV28	ASSLGTSVYYGYT
TRBJ1-2	TRBV12-3/TRBV12-4	ASSFSGTGGYT
TRBJ2-7	TRBV28	ASWTGGGYEQY
TRBJ2-7	TRBV20-1	SASSGYEQY
TRBJ2-5	TRBV5-1	ASSFEFSETQY
TRBJ2-7	TRBV20-1	SAKPRRRYEQY
TRBJ1-1	TRBV7-2	ASSFDNTEAF
TRBJ2-1	TRBV7-2	ASSSPIVAGGIEQF
TRBJ2-1	TRBV7-9	ASSAGLAGNEQF
TRBJ1-1	TRBV5-1	ASSLEFGARNTEAF
TRBJ2-2	TRBV20-1	SGLRGSSLDPGELF
TRBJ1-1	TRBV7-8	ASSLHSQGGTEAF
TRBJ2-1	TRBV7-9	ASSPQLWGSGGANEQF
TRBJ2-2	TRBV7-6	ASSSDSYTGELF
TRBJ2-5	TRBV4-3	ASSQDGVGSSSQETQY
TRBJ2-1	TRBV19	ASSIGPVPYNEQF